This TCR beta chain was sequenced for a study of T-cell reconstitution after alpha-beta-depleted transplantation in children. V dropped 3 bases and J dropped 4 bases, with 6 bases sitting between them. Germline CDR1 ENHRY, CDR2 SYGVKD. The length of the CDR3 is 12 residues. Preparing the TCRbeta library involved the use of unique molecular identifiers. MiXCR was run by TCRdb on the PCR reads, yielding one entry per CDR3 protein. The repertoire includes hundreds of thousands of distinct CDR3 sequences, approximately 9.8% of them detected once, and about a tenth sits in the top ten. This clonotype has at least ten counts.

The starting material was PBMCs from the stem cell graft donor, obtained from the stem cell graft. The V gene is TRBV10-3, the J gene TRBJ2-5; no clear D gene. The sequence derives from a human donor who donated a stem cell graft to a child with SCID. The CDR3 spells CAISDVPETQYF. In DNA form, the CDR3 reads TGTGCCATCAGTGACGTGCCAGAGACCCAGTACTTC.